This T cell receptor (beta chain) comes out of a study of T cells in Graves' hyperthyroidism and ophthalmopathy. On the study more broadly: Peripheral blood was collected at initial diagnosis, before any treatment.

On the basis of clinical symptoms, serum thyroxine and TRAb, thyroid ultrasound and orbital computed tomography, diagnoses were made. As regards this clonotype: Its specificity is unknown.

The CDR3 regions of TCR beta were amplified from RNA transcripts. The primer set for the first-round RT-PCR of the TCR CDR3 was HTBI. TCRdb reprocessed the multiplex PCR reads with MiXCR, giving one entry per CDR3 protein. The sample lists a few hundred thousand distinct CDR3 sequences, around 14% occurring once. Overall study results and limits: Most expanded thyroid clonotypes above 0.001 also appeared in blood.

Material for sequencing was blood. This sequence was found in a woman younger than 30 with Graves' hyperthyroidism that later progressed to Graves' ophthalmopathy.

The CDR3 region is CASSSPGLAPPGEQFF. The CDR3 nucleotides read TGCGCCAGCAGCTCCCCGGGACTAGCGCCCCCCGGGGAGCAGTTCTTC. The rearrangement links TRBV5-1 to TRBJ2-1; TRBD2 aligns across 10 bases. The CDR3 extends over 16 amino acids. From germline, CDR1 is SGHRS and CDR2 YFSETQ. V dropped 3 bases and J dropped 10; count of bases not matched to a gene: 13.